Sequencing of this T cell receptor beta chain was carried out in a study of regulatory T cells in long-lasting Graves disease. General study findings and limits: Fewer public clonotypes were shared by new patients (approximately 970) than by persistent patients (fewer than 3,000).

Building of the TCR beta libraries involved iRepertoire HTBI primers and Arm-PCR of CDR3 regions. TCRdb recomputed calls from the multiplex PCR reads with MiXCR, one row per CDR3 protein. The sample carries fewer than 600,000 distinct CDR3 sequences, under 25% recorded once. This clonotype was observed a few times. The antigen remains undetermined. The CDR3 is 15 residues long. V shed 7 bases, J shed 2 bases, and the junction held 11 bases outside the gene matches. Time point specified: persistent/refractory GD, antithyroid drugs over 5 years with positive TRAb. Researchers made the TCR library from RNA that was extracted from PBMCs.

This TCR was sampled from a female donor with Graves disease. The source material was peripheral blood mononuclear cells (PBMCs), sampled when the disease was refractory, from a patient treated with antithyroid drugs. This rearrangement joins TRBV12-3 or TRBV12-4 to TRBJ2-7; 7 bases align to TRBD1. CDR3 bases: TGTGCCAGCACCCACAACAGGGGCCCCACCTACGAGCAGTACTTC. It is translated as CASTHNRGPTYEQYF.